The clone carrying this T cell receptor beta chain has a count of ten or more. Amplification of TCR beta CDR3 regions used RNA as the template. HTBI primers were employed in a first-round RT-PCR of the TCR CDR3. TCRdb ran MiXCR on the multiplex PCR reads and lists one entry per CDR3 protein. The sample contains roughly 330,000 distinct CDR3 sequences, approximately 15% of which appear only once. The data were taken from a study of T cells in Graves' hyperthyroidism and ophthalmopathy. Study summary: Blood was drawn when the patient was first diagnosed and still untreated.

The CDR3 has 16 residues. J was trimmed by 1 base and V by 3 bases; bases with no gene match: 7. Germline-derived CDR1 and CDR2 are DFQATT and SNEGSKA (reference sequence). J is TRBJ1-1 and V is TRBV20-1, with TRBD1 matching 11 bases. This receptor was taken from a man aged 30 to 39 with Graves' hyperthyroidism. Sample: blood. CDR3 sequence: CSARSAGTGGNTEAFF. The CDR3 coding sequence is TGCAGTGCTAGGAGCGCCGGGACAGGGGGGAACACTGAAGCTTTCTTT.